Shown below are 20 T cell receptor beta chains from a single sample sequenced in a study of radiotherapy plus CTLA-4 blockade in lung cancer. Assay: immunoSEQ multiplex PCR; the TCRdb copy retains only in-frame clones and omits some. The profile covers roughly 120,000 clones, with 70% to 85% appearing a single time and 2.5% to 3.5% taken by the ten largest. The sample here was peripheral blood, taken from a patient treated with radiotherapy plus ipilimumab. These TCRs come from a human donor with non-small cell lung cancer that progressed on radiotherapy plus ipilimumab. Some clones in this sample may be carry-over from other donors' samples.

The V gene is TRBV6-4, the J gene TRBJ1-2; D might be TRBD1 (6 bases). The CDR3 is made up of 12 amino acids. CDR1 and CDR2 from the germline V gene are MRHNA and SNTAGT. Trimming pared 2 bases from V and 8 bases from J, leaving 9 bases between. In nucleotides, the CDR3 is TGTGCCAGCAGTGACAGGGGGATAGGCTACACCTTC. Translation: CASSDRGIGYTF.

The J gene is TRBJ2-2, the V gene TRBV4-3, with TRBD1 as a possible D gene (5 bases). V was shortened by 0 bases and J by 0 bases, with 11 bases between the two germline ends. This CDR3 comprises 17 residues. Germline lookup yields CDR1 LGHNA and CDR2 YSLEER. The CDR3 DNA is TGCGCCAGCAGCCAAGATTTGAGACAGACGAACACCGGGGAGCTGTTTTTT. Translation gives CASSQDLRQTNTGELFF.

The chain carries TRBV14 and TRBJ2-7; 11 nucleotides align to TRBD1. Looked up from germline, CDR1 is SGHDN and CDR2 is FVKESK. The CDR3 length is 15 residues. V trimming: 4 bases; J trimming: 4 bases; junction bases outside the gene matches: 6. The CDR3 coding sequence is TGTGCCAGCAGCCGCCTGGACAGGGGGCCATACGAGCAGTACTTC. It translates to CASSRLDRGPYEQYF.

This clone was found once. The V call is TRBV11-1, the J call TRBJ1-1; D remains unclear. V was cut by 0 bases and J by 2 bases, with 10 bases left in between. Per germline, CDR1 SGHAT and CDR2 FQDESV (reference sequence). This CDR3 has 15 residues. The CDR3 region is CASSLAPFRNTEAFF. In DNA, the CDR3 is TGTGCCAGCAGCTTAGCCCCCTTTCGAAACACTGAAGCTTTCTTT. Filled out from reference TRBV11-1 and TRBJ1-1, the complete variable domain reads EAEVAQSPRYKITEKSQAVAFWCDPISGHATLYWYRQILGQGPELLVQFQDESVVDDSQLPKDRFSAERLKGVDSTLKIQPAELGDSAMYLCASSLAPFRNTEAFFGQGTRLTVV.

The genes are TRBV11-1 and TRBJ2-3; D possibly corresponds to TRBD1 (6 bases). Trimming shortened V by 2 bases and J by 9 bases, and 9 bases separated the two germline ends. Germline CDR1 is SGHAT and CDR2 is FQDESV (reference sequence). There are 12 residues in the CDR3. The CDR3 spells CASSLTGNTQYF. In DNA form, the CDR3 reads TGTGCCAGCAGCTTAACAGGGAACACGCAGTATTTT.

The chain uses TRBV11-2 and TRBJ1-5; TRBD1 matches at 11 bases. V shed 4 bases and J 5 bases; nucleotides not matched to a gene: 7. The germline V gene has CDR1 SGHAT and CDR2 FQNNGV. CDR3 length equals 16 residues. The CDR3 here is CASSSRTGGLHQPQHF. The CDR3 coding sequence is TGTGCCAGCAGCTCGCGGACAGGGGGCCTTCATCAGCCCCAGCATTTT.

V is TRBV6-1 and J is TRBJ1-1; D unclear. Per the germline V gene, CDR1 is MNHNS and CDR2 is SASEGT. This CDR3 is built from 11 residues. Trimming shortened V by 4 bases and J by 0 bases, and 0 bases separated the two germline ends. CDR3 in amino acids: CASSVNTEAFF. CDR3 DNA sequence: TGTGCCAGCAGTGTGAACACTGAAGCTTTCTTT.

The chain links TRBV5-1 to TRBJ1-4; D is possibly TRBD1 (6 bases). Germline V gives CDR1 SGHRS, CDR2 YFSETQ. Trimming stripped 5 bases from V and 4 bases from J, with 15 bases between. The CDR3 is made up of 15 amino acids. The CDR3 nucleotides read TGCGCCAGCAGTCCGGGGGCAGTGTTTAATGAAAAACTGTTTTTT. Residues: CASSPGAVFNEKLFF.

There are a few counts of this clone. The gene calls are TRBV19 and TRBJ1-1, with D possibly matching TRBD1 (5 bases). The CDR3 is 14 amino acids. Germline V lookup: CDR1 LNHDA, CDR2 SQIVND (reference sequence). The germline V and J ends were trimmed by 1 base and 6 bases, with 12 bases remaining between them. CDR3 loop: CASSIGQGYSEAFF. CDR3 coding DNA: TGTGCCAGTAGTATAGGGCAGGGATATTCTGAAGCTTTCTTT.

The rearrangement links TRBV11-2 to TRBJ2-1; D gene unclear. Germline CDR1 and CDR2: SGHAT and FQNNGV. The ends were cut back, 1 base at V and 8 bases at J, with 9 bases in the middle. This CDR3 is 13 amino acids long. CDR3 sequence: CASSLAQPDEQFF. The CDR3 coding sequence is TGTGCCAGCAGCTTAGCCCAACCGGATGAGCAGTTCTTC.

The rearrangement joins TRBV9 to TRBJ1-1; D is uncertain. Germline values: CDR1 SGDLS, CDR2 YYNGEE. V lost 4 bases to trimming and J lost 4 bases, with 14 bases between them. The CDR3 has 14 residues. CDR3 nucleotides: TGTGCCAGCAGCCCACGGAGTGTCTCCACTGAAGCTTTCTTT. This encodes CASSPRSVSTEAFF.

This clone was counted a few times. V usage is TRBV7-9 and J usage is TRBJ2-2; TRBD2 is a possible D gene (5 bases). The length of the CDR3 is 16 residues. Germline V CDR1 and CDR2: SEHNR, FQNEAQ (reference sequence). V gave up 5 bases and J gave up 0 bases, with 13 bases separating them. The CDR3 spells CASSPTRASNTGELFF. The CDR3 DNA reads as TGTGCCAGCAGCCCAACTAGGGCCTCGAACACCGGGGAGCTGTTTTTT.

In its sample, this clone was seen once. This chain's CDR3 is CASSPPQETQYF. CDR3 nucleotide sequence: TGTGCCAGCAGTCCCCCCCAAGAGACCCAGTACTTC. The chain has TRBV6-6 and TRBJ2-5; D not certain. The CDR3 has 12 amino acids. Germline V gene sequence: CDR1 MNHNY, CDR2 SVGAGI (reference sequence). V was shortened by 5 bases and J by 1 base, with 5 bases between the two germline ends.

The CDR3 DNA reads TGTGCCAGCAGCAAAACCGGGACCGCCAATCAGCCCCAGCATTTT. It specifies CASSKTGTANQPQHF. V is TRBV9 and J is TRBJ1-5, with D maybe TRBD1 (5 bases). CDR1 is SGDLS, CDR2 YYNGEE, per germline. The CDR3 length is 15 residues. The germline V and J ends were trimmed by 4 bases and 3 bases, with 14 bases remaining between them.

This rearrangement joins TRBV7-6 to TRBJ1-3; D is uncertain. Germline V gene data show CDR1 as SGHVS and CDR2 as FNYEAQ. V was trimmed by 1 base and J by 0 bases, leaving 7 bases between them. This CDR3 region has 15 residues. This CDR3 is CASSLGINSGNTIYF. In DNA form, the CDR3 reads TGTGCCAGCAGCTTAGGTATAAACTCTGGAAACACCATATATTTT. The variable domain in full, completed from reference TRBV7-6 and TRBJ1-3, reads GAGVSQSPRYKVTKRGQDVALRCDPISGHVSLYWYRQALGQGPEFLTYFNYEAQQDKSGLPNDRFSAERPEGSISTLTIQRTEQRDSAMYRCASSLGINSGNTIYFGEGSWLTVV.

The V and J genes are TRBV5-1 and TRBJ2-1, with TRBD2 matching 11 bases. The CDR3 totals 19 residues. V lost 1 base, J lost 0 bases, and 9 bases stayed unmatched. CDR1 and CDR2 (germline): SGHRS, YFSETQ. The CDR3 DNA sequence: TGCGCCAGCAGCTTGCCTAGCGGGGGGCAATCGAGCTCCTACAATGAGCAGTTCTTC. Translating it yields CASSLPSGGQSSSYNEQFF.

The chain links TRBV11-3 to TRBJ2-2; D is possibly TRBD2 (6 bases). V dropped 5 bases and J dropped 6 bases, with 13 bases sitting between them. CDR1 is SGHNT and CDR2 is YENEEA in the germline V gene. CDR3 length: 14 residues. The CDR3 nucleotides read TGTGCCAGCAGCCGACCTAGCGTAGCCGGGGAGCTGTTTTTT. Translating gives CASSRPSVAGELFF. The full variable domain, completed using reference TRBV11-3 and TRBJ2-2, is EAGVVQSPRYKIIEKKQPVAFWCNPISGHNTLYWYLQNLGQGPELLIRYENEEAVDDSQLPKDRFSAERLKGVDSTLKIQPAELGDSAVYLCASSRPSVAGELFFGEGSRLTVL.

CDR3 DNA sequence: TGTGCCAGCAGCCTGGCATGGGGGCCCCAGCATTTT. It codes for CASSLAWGPQHF. The chain uses TRBV7-2 and TRBJ1-5; no definite D call. Germline V gives CDR1 SGHTA, CDR2 FQGNSA. CDR3 size: 12 residues. V was trimmed by 5 bases and J by 9 bases, leaving 11 bases between them.

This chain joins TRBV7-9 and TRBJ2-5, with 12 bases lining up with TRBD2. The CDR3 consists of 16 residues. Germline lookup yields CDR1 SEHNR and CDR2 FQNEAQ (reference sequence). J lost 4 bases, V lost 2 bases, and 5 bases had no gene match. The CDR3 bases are TGTGCCAGCAGCTTAAAGACTAGCGGGGGAGGAGAGACCCAGTACTTC. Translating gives CASSLKTSGGGETQYF.

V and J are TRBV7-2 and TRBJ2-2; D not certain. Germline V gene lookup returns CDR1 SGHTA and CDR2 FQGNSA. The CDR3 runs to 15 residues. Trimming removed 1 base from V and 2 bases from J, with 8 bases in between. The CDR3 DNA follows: TGTGCCAGCAGCTTAGGCGGATTCAACACCGGGGAGCTGTTTTTT. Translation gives CASSLGGFNTGELFF.